The 24 T cell receptor beta chains listed next were all sequenced from one sample in a study of regulatory T cells in long-lasting Graves disease. To make TCR beta libraries, researchers used iRepertoire HTBI primers and Arm-PCR of CDR3 regions. TCRdb itself ran the multiplex PCR reads through MiXCR, one entry per CDR3 protein. The sample has 370,000 or so distinct CDR3 sequences, roughly 16% seen once. Indicated time point: newly diagnosed GD, antithyroid drugs for less than 3 months. RNA from PBMCs was the source of the TCR library. The data also belong to a second study, concerning T cells in Graves' hyperthyroidism and ophthalmopathy.

This specimen consisted of peripheral blood mononuclear cells (PBMCs), obtained at new diagnosis, from a patient treated with antithyroid drugs. These receptors originate from a woman between 18 and 29 years old with Graves disease.

Many counts were recorded for this clonotype. The chain combines TRBV30 with TRBJ2-3; 8 nucleotides agree with TRBD2. Germline CDR1 reads GTSNPN; CDR2 reads SVGIG (reference sequence). This CDR3 has 14 amino acids. V was pared by 8 bases and J by 3 bases, with 10 bases of the junction left unmatched. CDR3 loop: CARLGAGETDTQYF. The CDR3 bases are TGTGCCCGCCTTGGAGCGGGAGAAACAGATACGCAGTATTTT.

V and J are TRBV12-3 or TRBV12-4 and TRBJ1-5, with D perhaps matching TRBD1 (5 bases). V lost 3 bases and J lost 4, with 25 bases in between. This CDR3 has 19 amino acids. The CDR3 DNA is TGTGCCAGCAGTTTTGCCGGCCTACAGGCCCCCTTCCAAAATCAGCCCCAGCATTTT. Encoded protein: CASSFAGLQAPFQNQPQHF.

This clonotype was recorded many times. The chain has TRBV5-1 and TRBJ2-1; unclear D gene. V was clipped by 1 base and J by 7 bases, with 15 bases between them. The CDR3 spans 15 residues. Looked up from germline, CDR1 is SGHRS and CDR2 is YFSETQ. CDR3 in DNA: TGCGCCAGCAGCTTGTCGGACGTGTATATAAATGAGCAGTTCTTC. As protein: CASSLSDVYINEQFF.

In its sample, this clonotype was seen many times. The rearrangement joins TRBV12-5 to TRBJ1-3, with D uncertain. The V gene's germline CDR1 is LGHNT and CDR2 FRNRAP. This CDR3 comprises 15 residues. V was cut by 1 base and J by 0 bases, with 7 bases left in between. This chain's CDR3 is CASGLDTRSGNTIYF. The CDR3 DNA follows: TGTGCTAGTGGTTTGGACACTCGCTCTGGAAACACCATATATTTT.

This clonotype was seen only a few times. V and J are TRBV19 and TRBJ2-5; D remains unclear. This CDR3 has 15 amino acids. The ends were cut back, 4 bases at V and 6 bases at J, with 18 bases in the middle. The germline V gene encodes CDR1 LNHDA and CDR2 SQIVND (reference sequence). The CDR3 spells CASSNSGGYEKTQYF. The CDR3, as DNA: TGTGCCAGTAGTAACAGTGGCGGATATGAGAAGACCCAGTACTTC.

This clonotype was detected many times. The chain recombines TRBV7-2 with TRBJ2-1; 13 bases map to TRBD2. Trimming removed 5 bases from V and 0 bases from J; junction bases left unmatched: 7. The CDR3 extends over 18 amino acids. Germline values: CDR1 SGHTA, CDR2 FQGNSA. This CDR3 reads CASSAGLAGSRSYNEQFF. CDR3 coding DNA: TGTGCCAGCAGCGCGGGACTAGCGGGGTCCCGCTCCTACAATGAGCAGTTCTTC.

This clonotype has only a few counts. The V and J genes are TRBV6-2 or TRBV6-3 and TRBJ2-3; D is possibly TRBD2 (5 bases). The V gene's germline CDR1 is MNHEY and CDR2 SVGEGT. The length of the CDR3 is 17 residues. V lost 5 bases and J 3 bases, leaving 21 bases between the germline ends. The chain's CDR3 is CASSLTILGSGTDTQYF. The CDR3 DNA reads TGTGCCAGCAGTCTTACTATACTAGGATCTGGGACAGATACGCAGTATTTT.

The rearrangement links TRBV20-1 to TRBJ2-2; the D gene could be TRBD1 or TRBD2 (7 bases each). Trimming cost V 6 bases and J 5 bases, with 10 bases left between them. The CDR3 contains 12 residues. Per the germline V gene, CDR1 is DFQATT and CDR2 is SNEGSKA (reference sequence). The CDR3 is CSARGGTGELFF. The CDR3 DNA reads TGCAGTGCCAGGGGGGGGACCGGGGAGCTGTTTTTT.

This clonotype was detected only a few times. The rearrangement uses TRBV4-2 and TRBJ1-6; 7 bases match TRBD1. This CDR3 contains 14 residues. Unmatched junction bases numbered 4, after V lost 5 bases and J lost 6 bases. Germline assignment: CDR1 LGHNA and CDR2 YNFKEQ. The CDR3 sequence: CASSSRDSNSPLHF. Written as DNA, the CDR3 is TGTGCCAGCAGCTCACGGGACAGTAATTCACCCCTCCACTTT.

This clonotype has a handful of counts. The chain carries TRBV5-4 and TRBJ1-3, with D perhaps matching TRBD1 (5 bases). The CDR3 is made up of 16 amino acids. Germline CDR1 and CDR2: SGHNT and YYREEE (reference sequence). Trimming took off 4 bases at V and 2 bases at J, with 16 bases between the two ends. In DNA, the CDR3 is TGTGCCAGCAGCCCCGGGGTGGGGCAGGCTGGAAACACCATATATTTT. It codes for CASSPGVGQAGNTIYF.

Many counts were recorded for this clonotype. V is TRBV18 and J is TRBJ1-1; D is ambiguous. V gave up 5 bases and J gave up 1 base, with 8 bases separating them. Germline CDR1 KGHSH, CDR2 LQKENI. This CDR3 spans 13 amino acids. Here the CDR3 reads CASSNDRNTEAFF. CDR3 DNA sequence: TGTGCCAGCTCAAATGACCGGAACACTGAAGCTTTCTTT.

This clonotype was seen many times. This chain uses TRBV29-1 with TRBJ1-2; D may be TRBD1 (6 bases). The CDR3 runs to 13 residues. CDR1 and CDR2 from the germline V gene are SQVTM and ANQGSEA. Trimming removed 5 bases from V and 8 bases from J, with 18 bases in between. As DNA, the CDR3 is TGCAGCGTTAACAGGGCCTCTCTTATAGGCTACACCTTC. This sequence encodes CSVNRASLIGYTF. Supplemented by reference TRBV29-1 and TRBJ1-2, the full variable domain reads SAVISQKPSRDICQRGTSLTIQCQVDSQVTMMFWYRQQPGQSLTLIATANQGSEATYESGFVIDKFPISRPNLTFSTLTVSNMSPEDSSIYLCSVNRASLIGYTFGSGTRLTVV.

This clonotype has ten or more counts. The chain joins TRBV5-1 to TRBJ2-7, with D unresolved. The V and J ends lost 5 bases and 0 bases respectively, with 9 bases between them. CDR1 and CDR2 from the germline V gene are SGHRS and YFSETQ. The CDR3 covers 13 residues. CDR3 coding DNA: TGCGCCAGCAGTTCAGCCGTCTCCTACGAGCAGTACTTC. It specifies CASSSAVSYEQYF.

This clonotype was seen a handful of times. The V and J genes are TRBV5-1 and TRBJ2-5; no clear D. Deletions cut 1 base from V and 4 bases from J, with 11 bases between. CDR3 size: 14 residues. Germline CDR1 reads SGHRS; CDR2 reads YFSETQ. The CDR3 DNA is TGCGCCAGCAGCTTGATGGAGTCAAGAGAGACCCAGTACTTC. It codes for CASSLMESRETQYF.

This clonotype was seen many times. The CDR3 DNA is TGTGCCAGCAGTGACCAGGGGGGCTCCTACAATGAGCAGTTCTTC. Amino acids: CASSDQGGSYNEQFF. This chain uses TRBV6-1 with TRBJ2-1; perhaps TRBD1 as D (7 bases). Deletions cut 3 bases from V and 0 bases from J, with 9 bases between. This CDR3 contains 15 residues. CDR1 MNHNS and CDR2 SASEGT come from the germline V gene.

The table lists this clonotype with many counts. The V gene is TRBV18, the J gene TRBJ1-5, with TRBD1 matching over 10 bases. Germline assignment: CDR1 KGHSH and CDR2 LQKENI. V lost 6 bases and J lost 2; bases outside the gene matches: 10. CDR3 size: 17 residues. CDR3 DNA sequence: TGTGCCAGCTCCCTTCCCGGGACAGGGGACGGCAATCAGCCCCAGCATTTT. Protein sequence: CASSLPGTGDGNQPQHF.

The gene calls are TRBV5-8 and TRBJ1-2; unclear D gene. The CDR3 consists of 14 residues. Deletions cut 4 bases from V and 4 bases from J, with 14 bases between. Germline assignment: CDR1 SGHTS and CDR2 YDEGEE. The CDR3 DNA reads TGTGCCAGCAGCCACCGGACCCCATCCTATGGCTACACCTTC. Protein sequence: CASSHRTPSYGYTF.

As to this clonotype: A much more abundant neighbour one base away suggests this may be a read error. The chain uses TRBV24-1 and TRBJ2-5; 11 bases match TRBD1. Near its end, the DNA agrees better with TRBJ2-1, so the J call may be wrong. The CDR3 extends over 17 amino acids. The V gene's germline CDR1 is KGHDR and CDR2 SFDVKD. The CDR3 DNA sequence: TGTGCCACCAGTCGTTCGGGGGGACAGGGGGTTTTAGAAGAGCAGTTCTTC. Translating gives CATSRSGGQGVLEEQFF.

Only a few counts were recorded for this clonotype. This CDR3 is CASSLYPGGRGNQPQHF. The CDR3 DNA reads TGTGCCAGCAGTTTATATCCGGGGGGCAGGGGCAATCAGCCCCAGCATTTT. The chain combines TRBV27 with TRBJ1-5; TRBD1 might be the D (6 bases). This CDR3 has 17 amino acids. Trimming cost V 1 base and J 2 bases, with 15 bases left between them. Germline CDR1 MNHEY, CDR2 SMNVEV (reference sequence).

This clonotype has only a few counts. This chain links TRBV6-4 with TRBJ1-2; 10 bases line up with TRBD1. J was trimmed by 7 bases and V by 6 bases; bases with no gene match: 5. This CDR3 spans 13 amino acids. In germline, CDR1 is MRHNA, CDR2 SNTAGT. The CDR3 region has the DNA TGTGCCAGCAGGCCGGGACAGGGGTTTGGCTACACCTTC. As protein: CASRPGQGFGYTF.

This clonotype came up many times. This sequence joins TRBV30 and TRBJ1-1; 8 nucleotides match TRBD1. CDR3 length equals 13 residues. J gave up 5 bases and V 0 bases, and 2 bases lay outside the gene matches. Germline CDR1 reads GTSNPN; CDR2 reads SVGIG (reference sequence). CDR3 residues: CAWSVQGVTEAFF. CDR3 DNA sequence: TGTGCCTGGAGTGTACAGGGGGTGACTGAAGCTTTCTTT.

In its sample, this clonotype was seen a few times. V gene TRBV6-1 combines with J gene TRBJ1-3; 11 bases are shared with TRBD1. Germline CDR1 is MNHNS and CDR2 is SASEGT. V shed 6 bases, J shed 5 bases, and the junction held 9 bases outside the gene matches. This CDR3 is 16 amino acids long. CDR3 in DNA: TGTGCCAGCAGACCCCCAGGGACAGGGGGGCGAAACACCATATATTTT. Encoded protein: CASRPPGTGGRNTIYF.

As regards this clonotype: A much bigger clone sits one base away, suggesting this may be a read error. The chain employs TRBV10-3 and TRBJ2-7; a weak D match, TRBD2 (6 bases). V lost 2 bases to trimming and J lost 5 bases, with 16 bases between them. This CDR3 has 15 amino acids. Germline loops: CDR1 ENHRY, CDR2 SYGVKD. The CDR3 protein is CAISEVSGVTHEQYF. The CDR3 DNA sequence: TGTGCCATCAGTGAGGTTAGCGGCGTAACCCACGAGCAGTACTTC.

The table lists this clonotype with many counts. The chain carries TRBV2 and TRBJ1-2; no clear D gene. The germline V and J ends were trimmed by 4 bases and 0 bases, with 9 bases remaining between them. Germline V CDR1 and CDR2: SNHLY, FYNNEI. This CDR3 spans 14 amino acids. CDR3 sequence (DNA): TGTGCCAGCAGTGTGGAGGGATCTAACTATGGCTACACCTTC. This codes for CASSVEGSNYGYTF.